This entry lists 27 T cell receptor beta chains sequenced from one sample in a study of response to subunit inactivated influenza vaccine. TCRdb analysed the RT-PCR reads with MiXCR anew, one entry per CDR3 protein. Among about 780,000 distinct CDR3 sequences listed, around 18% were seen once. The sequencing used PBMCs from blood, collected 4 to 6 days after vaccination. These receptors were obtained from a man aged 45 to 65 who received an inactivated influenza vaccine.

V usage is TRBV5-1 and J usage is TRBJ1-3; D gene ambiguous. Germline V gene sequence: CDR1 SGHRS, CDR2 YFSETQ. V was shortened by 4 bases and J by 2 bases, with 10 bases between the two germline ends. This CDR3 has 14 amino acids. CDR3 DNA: TGCGCCAGCAGCCCAAACACCGCTGGAAACACCATATATTTT. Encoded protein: CASSPNTAGNTIYF. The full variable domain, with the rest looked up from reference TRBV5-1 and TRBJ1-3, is KAGVTQTPRYLIKTRGQQVTLSCSPISGHRSVSWYQQTPGQGLQFLFEYFSETQRNKGNFPGRFSGRQFSNSRSEMNVSTLELGDSALYLCASSPNTAGNTIYFGEGSWLTVV.

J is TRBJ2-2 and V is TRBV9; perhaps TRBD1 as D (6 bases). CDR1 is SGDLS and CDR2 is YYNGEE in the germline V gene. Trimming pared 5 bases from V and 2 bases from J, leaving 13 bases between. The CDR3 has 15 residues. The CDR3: CASSNGQSNTGELFF. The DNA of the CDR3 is TGTGCCAGCAGTAACGGACAGAGCAACACCGGGGAGCTGTTTTTT.

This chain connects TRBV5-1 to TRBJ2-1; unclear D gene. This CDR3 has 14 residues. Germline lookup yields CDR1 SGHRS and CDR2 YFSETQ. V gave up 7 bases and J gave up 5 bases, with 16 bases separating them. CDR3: CASEPSVGNNEQFF. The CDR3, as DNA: TGCGCCAGCGAGCCTTCAGTTGGAAACAATGAGCAGTTCTTC.

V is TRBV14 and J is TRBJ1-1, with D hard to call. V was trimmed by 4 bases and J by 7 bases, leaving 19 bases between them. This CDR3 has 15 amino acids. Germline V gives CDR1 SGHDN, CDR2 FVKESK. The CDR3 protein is CASSLAGSIRGEAFF. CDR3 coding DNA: TGTGCCAGCAGCCTTGCGGGGTCTATCCGAGGTGAAGCTTTCTTT.

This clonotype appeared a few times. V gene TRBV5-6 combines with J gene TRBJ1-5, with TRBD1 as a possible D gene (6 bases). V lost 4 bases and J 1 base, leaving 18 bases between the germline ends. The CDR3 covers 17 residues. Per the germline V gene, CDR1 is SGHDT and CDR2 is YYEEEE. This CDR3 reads CASSLSQGFRSNQPQHF. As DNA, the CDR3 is TGTGCCAGCAGCCTATCACAGGGATTTCGCAGCAATCAGCCCCAGCATTTT.

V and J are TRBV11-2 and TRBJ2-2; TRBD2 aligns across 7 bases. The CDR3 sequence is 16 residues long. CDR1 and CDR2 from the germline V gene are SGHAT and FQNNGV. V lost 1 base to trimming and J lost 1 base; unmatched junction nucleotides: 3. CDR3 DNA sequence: TGTGCCAGCAGCTTAGCCCAGCGGGGGAACACCGGGGAGCTGTTTTTT. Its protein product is CASSLAQRGNTGELFF. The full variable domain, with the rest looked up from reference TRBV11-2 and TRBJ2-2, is EAGVAQSPRYKIIEKRQSVAFWCNPISGHATLYWYQQILGQGPKLLIQFQNNGVVDDSQLPKDRFSAERLKGVDSTLKIQPAKLEDSAVYLCASSLAQRGNTGELFFGEGSRLTVL.

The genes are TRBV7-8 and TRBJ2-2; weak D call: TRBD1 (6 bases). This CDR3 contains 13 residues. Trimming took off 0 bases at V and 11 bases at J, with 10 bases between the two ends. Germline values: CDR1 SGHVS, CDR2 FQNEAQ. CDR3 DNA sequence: TGTGCCAGCAGCTTAGCGTCCGGGACAGAGCTGTTTTTT. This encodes CASSLASGTELFF.

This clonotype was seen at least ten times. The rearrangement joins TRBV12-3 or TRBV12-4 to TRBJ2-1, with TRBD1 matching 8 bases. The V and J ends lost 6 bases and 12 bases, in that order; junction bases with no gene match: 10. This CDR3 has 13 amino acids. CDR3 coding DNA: TGTGCCAGCAGCCGAAACCAGGGGGCGGGGCAGTTCTTC. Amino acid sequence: CASSRNQGAGQFF.

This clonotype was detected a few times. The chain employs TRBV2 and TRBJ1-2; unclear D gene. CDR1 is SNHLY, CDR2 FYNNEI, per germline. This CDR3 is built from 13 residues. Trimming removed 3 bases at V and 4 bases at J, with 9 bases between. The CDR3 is CASSEDPRYGYTF. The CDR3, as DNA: TGTGCCAGCAGTGAGGATCCCCGCTATGGCTACACCTTC.

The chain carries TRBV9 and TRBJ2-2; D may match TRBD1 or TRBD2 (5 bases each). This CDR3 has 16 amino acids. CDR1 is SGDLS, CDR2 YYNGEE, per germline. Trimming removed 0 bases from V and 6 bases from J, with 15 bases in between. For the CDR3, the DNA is TGTGCCAGCAGCGTAGGTGGGGGAGTGGACCCCGGGGAGCTGTTTTTT. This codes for CASSVGGGVDPGELFF.

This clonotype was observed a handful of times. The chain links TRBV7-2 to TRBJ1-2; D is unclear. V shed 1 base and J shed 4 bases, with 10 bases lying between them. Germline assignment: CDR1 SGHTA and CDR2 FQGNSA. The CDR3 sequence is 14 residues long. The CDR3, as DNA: TGTGCCAGCAGCTTAGTCGGGGTGGGCTATGGCTACACCTTC. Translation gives CASSLVGVGYGYTF.

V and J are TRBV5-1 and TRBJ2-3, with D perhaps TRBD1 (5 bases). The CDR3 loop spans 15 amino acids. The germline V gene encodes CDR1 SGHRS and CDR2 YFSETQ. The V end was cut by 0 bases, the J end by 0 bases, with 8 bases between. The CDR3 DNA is TGCGCCAGCAGCTTGGTACAGGTTAGCACAGATACGCAGTATTTT. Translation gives CASSLVQVSTDTQYF.

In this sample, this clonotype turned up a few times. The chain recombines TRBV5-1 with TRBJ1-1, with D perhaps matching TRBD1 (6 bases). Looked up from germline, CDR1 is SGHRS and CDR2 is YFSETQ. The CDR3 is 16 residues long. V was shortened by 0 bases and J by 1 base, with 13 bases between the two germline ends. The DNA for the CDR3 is TGCGCCAGCAGCTTGGGGGCTCGGGGGGCGAACACTGAAGCTTTCTTT. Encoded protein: CASSLGARGANTEAFF.

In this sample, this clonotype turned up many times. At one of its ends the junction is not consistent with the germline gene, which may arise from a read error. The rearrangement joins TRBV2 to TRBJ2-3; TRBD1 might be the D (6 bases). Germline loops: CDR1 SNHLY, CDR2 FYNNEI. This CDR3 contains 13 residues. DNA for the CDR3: TGCGCCAGCAGCCGACAGGGCACAGATACGCAGTATTTT. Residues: CASSRQGTDTQYF.

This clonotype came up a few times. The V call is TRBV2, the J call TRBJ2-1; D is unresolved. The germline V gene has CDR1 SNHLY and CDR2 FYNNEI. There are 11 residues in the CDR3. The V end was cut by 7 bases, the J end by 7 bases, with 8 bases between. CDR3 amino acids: CASNRWNEQFF. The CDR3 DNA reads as TGTGCCAGCAACCGGTGGAATGAGCAGTTCTTC.

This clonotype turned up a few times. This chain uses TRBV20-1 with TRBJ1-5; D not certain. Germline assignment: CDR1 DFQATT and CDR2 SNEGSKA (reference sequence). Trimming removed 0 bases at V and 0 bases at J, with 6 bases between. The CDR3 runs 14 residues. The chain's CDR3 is CSAREPISNQPQHF. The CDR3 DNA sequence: TGCAGTGCTAGAGAACCCATTAGCAATCAGCCCCAGCATTTT.

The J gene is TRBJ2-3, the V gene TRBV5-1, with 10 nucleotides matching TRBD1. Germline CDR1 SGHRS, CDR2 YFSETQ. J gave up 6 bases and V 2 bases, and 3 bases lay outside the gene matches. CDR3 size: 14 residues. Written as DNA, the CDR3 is TGCGCCAGCAGCTTCGGGACAGGGGTCGATACGCAGTATTTT. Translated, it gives CASSFGTGVDTQYF.

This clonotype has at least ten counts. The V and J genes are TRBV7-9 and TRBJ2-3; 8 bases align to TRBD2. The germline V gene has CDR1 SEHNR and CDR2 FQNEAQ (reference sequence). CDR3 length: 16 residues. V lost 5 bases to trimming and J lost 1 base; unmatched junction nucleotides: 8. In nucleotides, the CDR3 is TGTGCCAGCAGCGACCTCGCAGCGGGAGGCACAGATACGCAGTATTTT. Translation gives CASSDLAAGGTDTQYF.

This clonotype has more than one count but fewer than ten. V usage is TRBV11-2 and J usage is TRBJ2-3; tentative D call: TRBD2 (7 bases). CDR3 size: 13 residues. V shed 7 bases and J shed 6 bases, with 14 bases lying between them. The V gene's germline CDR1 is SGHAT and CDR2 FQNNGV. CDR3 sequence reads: CASTLGGRDTQYF. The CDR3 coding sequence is TGTGCCAGCACCCTCGGGGGGCGGGATACGCAGTATTTT.

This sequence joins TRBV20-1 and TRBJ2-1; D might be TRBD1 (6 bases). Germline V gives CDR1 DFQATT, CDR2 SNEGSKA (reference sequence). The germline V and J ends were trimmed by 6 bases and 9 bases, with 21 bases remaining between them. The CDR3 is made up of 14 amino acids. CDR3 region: CSASTVHPQGEQFF. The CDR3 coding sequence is TGCAGTGCCAGTACAGTCCATCCACAGGGTGAGCAGTTCTTC.

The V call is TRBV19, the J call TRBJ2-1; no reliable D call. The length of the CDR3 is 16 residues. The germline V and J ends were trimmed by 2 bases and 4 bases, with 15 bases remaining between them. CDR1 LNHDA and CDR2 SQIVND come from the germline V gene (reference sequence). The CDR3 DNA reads TGTGCCAGTAGTATACCCAGGATGGAAGGGTACAATGAGCAGTTCTTC. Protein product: CASSIPRMEGYNEQFF.

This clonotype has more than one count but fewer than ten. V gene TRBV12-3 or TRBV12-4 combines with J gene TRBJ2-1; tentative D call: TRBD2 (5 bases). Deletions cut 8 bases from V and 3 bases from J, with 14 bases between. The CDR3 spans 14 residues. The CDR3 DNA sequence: TGTGCCAGCGCAGCGGAAGGGAGCTACAATGAGCAGTTCTTC. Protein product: CASAAEGSYNEQFF.

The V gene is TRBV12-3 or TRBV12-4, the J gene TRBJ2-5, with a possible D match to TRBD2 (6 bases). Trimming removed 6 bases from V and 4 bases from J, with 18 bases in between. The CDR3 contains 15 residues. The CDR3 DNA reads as TGTGCCAGCAGGTGGTCGGGACTCCCTTTAGAGACCCAGTACTTC. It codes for CASRWSGLPLETQYF.

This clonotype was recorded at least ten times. The CDR3 protein is CASSLGGGRTEAFF. CDR3 coding DNA: TGTGCCAGCAGTTTAGGTGGGGGGAGGACTGAAGCTTTCTTT. V gene TRBV12-3 or TRBV12-4 combines with J gene TRBJ1-1, with D perhaps matching TRBD1 (5 bases). V lost 1 base and J lost 5, with 11 bases in between. The CDR3 is 14 residues long.

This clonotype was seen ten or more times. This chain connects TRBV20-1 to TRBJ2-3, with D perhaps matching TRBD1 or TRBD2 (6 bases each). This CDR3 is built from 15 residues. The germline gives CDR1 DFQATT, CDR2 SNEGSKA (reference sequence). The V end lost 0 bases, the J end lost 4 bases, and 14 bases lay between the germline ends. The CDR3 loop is CSARDSGGGPDTQYF. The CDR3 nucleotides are TGCAGTGCTAGAGATAGCGGAGGGGGACCAGATACGCAGTATTTT.

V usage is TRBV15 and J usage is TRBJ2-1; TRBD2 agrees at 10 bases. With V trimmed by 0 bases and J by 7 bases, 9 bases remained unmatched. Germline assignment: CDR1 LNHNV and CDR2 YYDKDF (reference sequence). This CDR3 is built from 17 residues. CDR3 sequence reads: CATSRDGASGSMNEQFF. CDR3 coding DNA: TGTGCCACCAGCAGAGATGGGGCTAGCGGGAGTATGAATGAGCAGTTCTTC.

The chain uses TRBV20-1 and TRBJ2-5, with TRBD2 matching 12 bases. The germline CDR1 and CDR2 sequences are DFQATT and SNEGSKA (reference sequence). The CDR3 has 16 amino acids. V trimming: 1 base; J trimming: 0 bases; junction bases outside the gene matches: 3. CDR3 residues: CSARVLAGGYQETQYF. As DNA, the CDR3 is TGCAGTGCTAGAGTCCTAGCGGGGGGGTACCAAGAGACCCAGTACTTC.